The 8 T cell receptor beta chains given below trace back to one sample, sequenced in a study of T cell repertoires in cytomegalovirus infection. Each CDR3 protein is one row after TCRdb ran MiXCR on the reads. The data show about 60,000 distinct CDR3 sequences, 25% to 40% seen once. The antigens of these receptors remain unknown. The sample taken for sequencing was PBMCs, sequenced either directly or after in vitro stimulation (not recorded which). The receptors here all came from a human donor in good health (CMV status not recorded). Some clones in this sample may be carry-over from other donors' samples.

The chain carries TRBV7-9 and TRBJ2-1, with a tentative D call TRBD2 (5 bases). Germline V gene sequence: CDR1 SEHNR, CDR2 FQNEAQ (reference sequence). V was trimmed by 8 bases and J by 9 bases, leaving 26 bases between them. This CDR3 spans 16 amino acids. The CDR3 DNA reads TGTGCCAGCGGGGTGTTTTTGGGCAAGCGGCGGATTGAGCAGTTCTTC. Protein product: CASGVFLGKRRIEQFF.

The chain links TRBV6-5 to TRBJ2-3; 7 bases map to TRBD2. CDR3 length equals 15 residues. From germline, CDR1 is MNHEY and CDR2 SVGAGI. Germline trimming cut 5 bases from V and 0 bases from J; bases unmatched to any gene: 5. In DNA form, the CDR3 reads TGTGCCAGCAGTCCTTATAGCGGGAGCACAGATACGCAGTATTTT. Translating it yields CASSPYSGSTDTQYF.

The rearrangement uses TRBV6-5 and TRBJ1-2; D unclear. The CDR3 covers 14 residues. V gave up 2 bases and J gave up 2 bases, with 9 bases separating them. The V gene's germline CDR1 is MNHEY and CDR2 SVGAGI. CDR3 nucleotide sequence: TGTGCCAGCAGTTACAGAGCAGGAAACTATGGCTACACCTTC. Encoded protein: CASSYRAGNYGYTF.

V and J are TRBV24-1 and TRBJ1-2; 8 positions match TRBD1. CDR3 size: 13 residues. Germline V CDR1 and CDR2: KGHDR, SFDVKD. Trimming removed 7 bases from V and 6 bases from J; junction bases left unmatched: 6. CDR3 region: CATSQDRDHGYTF. The CDR3 DNA reads TGTGCCACCAGCCAGGACAGGGACCATGGCTACACCTTC.

There are a few counts of this clonotype. The chain uses TRBV4-1 and TRBJ1-2; no clear D gene. From germline, CDR1 is MGHRA and CDR2 YSYEKL. The CDR3 covers 16 residues. Trimming stripped 3 bases from V and 4 bases from J, with 18 bases between. CDR3: CASSHQDRSNGYGYTF. The CDR3 coding sequence is TGCGCCAGCAGCCACCAGGACCGCTCCAACGGCTATGGCTACACCTTC.

The chain is built from TRBV4-2 and TRBJ1-2; D is unresolved. Germline-derived CDR1 and CDR2 are LGHNA and YNFKEQ. This CDR3 contains 14 residues. Trimming removed 0 bases at V and 7 bases at J, with 12 bases between. CDR3 nucleotides: TGTGCCAGCAGCCAAGATCTCCGGCACGGTGGCTACACCTTC. This sequence encodes CASSQDLRHGGYTF.

The V call is TRBV4-1, the J call TRBJ2-3; no clear D gene. This CDR3 has 13 residues. Germline loops: CDR1 MGHRA, CDR2 YSYEKL. The germline V and J ends were trimmed by 0 bases and 8 bases, with 9 bases remaining between them. CDR3 in amino acids: CASSQDGWGTQYF. The DNA of the CDR3 is TGCGCCAGCAGCCAAGATGGATGGGGTACGCAGTATTTT.

This clonotype was counted only a few times. The CDR3: CASSLVPGTGGQKLFF. CDR3 DNA sequence: TGTGCCAGCAGCTTAGTTCCCGGGACAGGGGGTCAAAAACTGTTTTTT. This chain connects TRBV7-6 to TRBJ1-4; 11 positions agree with TRBD1. Germline lookup yields CDR1 SGHVS and CDR2 FNYEAQ. CDR3 length: 16 residues. Unmatched junction bases numbered 7, after V lost 1 base and J lost 9 bases.